The 27 T cell receptor beta chains in this list originate from one sample, sequenced in a study of CD8+ T cells in alopecia areata. The treatment denotes: oral pan-JAK inhibitor, 5-10 mg twice daily. As the sequencing template, cDNA was produced by extracting RNA and reverse transcribing it. Some clones are missing from TCRdb's copy, which holds only in-frame ones; the method was immunoSEQ multiplex PCR. There are 110,000 or so clones in the sample; 56% occur only once, and about 3.4% lies in the top ten. The sequences come from CD4+ T cells sorted from blood, collected at week 24, from a patient treated with tofacitinib. All receptors derive from a human donor with alopecia areata.

The chain uses TRBV7-2 and TRBJ1-6; TRBD1 aligns across 7 bases. CDR3 length: 14 amino acids. Trimming took 5 bases from V and 7 from J; bases not matched to a gene: 5. The germline gives CDR1 SGHTA, CDR2 FQGNSA. CDR3 nucleotides: TGTGCCAGCAGCGCGGACAGGCTAAATTCACCCCTCCACTTT. This codes for CASSADRLNSPLHF. The whole variable domain, filled in from reference TRBV7-2 and TRBJ1-6, reads GAGVSQSPSNKVTEKGKDVELRCDPISGHTALYWYRQSLGQGLEFLIYFQGNSAPDKSGLPSDRFSAERTGGSVSTLTIQRTQQEDSAVYLCASSADRLNSPLHFGNGTRLTVT.

V gene TRBV30 combines with J gene TRBJ1-2; maybe TRBD1 (5 bases). The CDR3 contains 13 residues. With 6 bases removed from V and 4 bases from J, the gap between germline ends came to 15 bases. Germline V lookup: CDR1 GTSNPN, CDR2 SVGIG (reference sequence). The CDR3 region is CACQPGALYGYTF. DNA for the CDR3: TGTGCCTGTCAACCTGGGGCTCTCTATGGCTACACCTTC.

The chain carries TRBV6-5 and TRBJ1-4, with TRBD1 as a possible D gene (5 bases). The length of the CDR3 is 14 residues. The germline V and J ends were trimmed by 7 bases and 0 bases, with 9 bases remaining between them. Germline V gene sequence: CDR1 MNHEY, CDR2 SVGAGI. In DNA form, the CDR3 reads TGTGCCAGCACCACGGGGGCAACTAATGAAAAACTGTTTTTT. Translated: CASTTGATNEKLFF.

This clone was seen once. The CDR3: CASDRGRYEQYF. The CDR3 DNA follows: TGTGCCAGCGACAGGGGGAGATACGAGCAGTACTTC. This chain joins TRBV2 and TRBJ2-7; TRBD1 aligns across 9 bases. The V gene's germline CDR1 is SNHLY and CDR2 FYNNEI. The V and J ends lost 8 bases and 4 bases, in that order; junction bases with no gene match: 3. The CDR3 is 12 amino acids.

This clone was detected a few times. This chain uses TRBV7-3 with TRBJ2-2; 9 positions agree with TRBD1. Germline-derived CDR1 and CDR2 are SGHTA and FQGTGA. Trimming cost V 5 bases and J 3 bases; bases outside gene matches: 4. The CDR3 loop spans 15 amino acids. CDR3 region: CASSQQGAYTGELFF. CDR3 coding DNA: TGTGCCAGCAGCCAACAGGGGGCTTACACCGGGGAGCTGTTTTTT.

This clone turned up a few times. The rearrangement links TRBV12-5 to TRBJ1-2; 10 bases align to TRBD1. CDR3 size: 15 residues. J was trimmed by 4 bases and V by 5 bases; bases with no gene match: 7. In germline, CDR1 is LGHNT, CDR2 FRNRAP. The CDR3 spells CASGISGDRGYGYTF. CDR3 nucleotides: TGTGCTAGTGGTATCTCGGGGGACAGGGGCTATGGCTACACCTTC.

The rearrangement joins TRBV30 to TRBJ1-1; the match to TRBD1 covers 12 bases. With 3 bases clipped from V and 7 bases from J, the junction kept 3 bases outside the gene matches. Germline V gene lookup returns CDR1 GTSNPN and CDR2 SVGIG (reference sequence). This CDR3 has 13 amino acids. The CDR3 here is CAWRGQGAGEAFF. CDR3 nucleotides: TGTGCCTGGAGGGGACAGGGGGCAGGTGAAGCTTTCTTT. The full variable domain, in which reference TRBV30 and TRBJ1-1 provide the parts outside the CDR3, is SQTIHQWPATLVQPVGSPLSLECTVEGTSNPNLYWYRQAAGRGLQLLFYSVGIGQISSEVPQNLSASRPQDRQFILSSKKLLLSDSGFYLCAWRGQGAGEAFFGQGTRLTVV.

This clone appeared once. The chain uses TRBV7-3 and TRBJ1-1; TRBD1 agrees at 12 bases. V was pared by 0 bases and J by 5 bases, with 4 bases of the junction left unmatched. The CDR3 length is 16 residues. Germline CDR1 reads SGHTA; CDR2 reads FQGTGA. CDR3 nucleotides: TGTGCCAGCAGCTTAACGGGACAGGGGGCGGGTACTGAAGCTTTCTTT. This encodes CASSLTGQGAGTEAFF.

The count of this clone is one. The chain carries TRBV5-1 and TRBJ1-1; D call uncertain. The germline CDR1 and CDR2 sequences are SGHRS and YFSETQ. Trimming stripped 0 bases from V and 8 bases from J, with 5 bases between. The CDR3 length is 11 residues. The CDR3 sequence: CASSLDSEAFF. CDR3 sequence (DNA): TGCGCCAGCAGCTTGGACAGCGAAGCTTTCTTT.

The chain employs TRBV10-3 and TRBJ1-4, with 10 bases fitting TRBD1. Germline CDR1 ENHRY, CDR2 SYGVKD. This CDR3 contains 14 residues. Trimming took 6 bases from V and 7 from J; bases not matched to a gene: 5. The CDR3 here is CAISRDRGSEKLFF. In DNA form, the CDR3 reads TGTGCCATCAGCAGGGACAGGGGCAGTGAAAAACTGTTTTTT.

The rearrangement links TRBV29-1 to TRBJ1-3; unclear D gene. V lost 0 bases, J lost 0 bases, and 15 bases lay in between. Germline values: CDR1 SQVTM, CDR2 ANQGSEA. This CDR3 contains 17 residues. The CDR3 protein is CSVEEPPPGRSGNTIYF. CDR3 sequence (DNA): TGCAGCGTTGAAGAGCCCCCCCCGGGCCGCTCTGGAAACACCATATATTTT.

This clone showed up just a few times. The chain employs TRBV6-9 and TRBJ2-7; 9 nucleotides line up with TRBD1. Germline values: CDR1 MNHGY, CDR2 SVAAGI. The V and J ends lost 11 bases and 3 bases, in that order; junction bases with no gene match: 11. The CDR3 length is 14 residues. CDR3 DNA sequence: TGTGCCCTGATTCGGACAGGGGATTTCTACGAGCAGTACTTC. It translates to CALIRTGDFYEQYF.

The chain has TRBV7-2 and TRBJ1-5; maybe TRBD1 (5 bases). Germline V CDR1 and CDR2: SGHTA, FQGNSA. The CDR3 length is 14 residues. Trimming removed 3 bases at V and 8 bases at J, with 14 bases between. The DNA of the CDR3 is TGTGCCAGCAGCTTCTCACCAGGGAAGGAGCCCCAGCATTTT. Translation gives CASSFSPGKEPQHF. Using reference TRBV7-2 and TRBJ1-5 for the parts outside the CDR3, the full variable domain is GAGVSQSPSNKVTEKGKDVELRCDPISGHTALYWYRQSLGQGLEFLIYFQGNSAPDKSGLPSDRFSAERTGGSVSTLTIQRTQQEDSAVYLCASSFSPGKEPQHFGDGTRLSIL.

This clone occurred once. CDR3 DNA: TGCGCCAGCAGCCCCGGGGGGGGTACGACCTACGAGCAGTACTTC. This gives the protein CASSPGGGTTYEQYF. V and J are TRBV5-1 and TRBJ2-7, with 8 nucleotides matching TRBD2. CDR3 length: 15 residues. Germline CDR1 is SGHRS and CDR2 is YFSETQ. V lost 4 bases to trimming and J lost 2 bases; unmatched junction nucleotides: 8.

This chain connects TRBV30 to TRBJ2-7; D gene ambiguous. CDR3 length equals 15 residues. V lost 2 bases and J 0 bases, leaving 14 bases between the germline ends. Germline lookup yields CDR1 GTSNPN and CDR2 SVGIG (reference sequence). The CDR3 DNA follows: TGTGCCTGGAGTAACCTGGGTCTAAGCTCCTACGAGCAGTACTTC. This gives the protein CAWSNLGLSSYEQYF. The variable domain in full, with the rest retrieved from reference TRBV30 and TRBJ2-7, is SQTIHQWPATLVQPVGSPLSLECTVEGTSNPNLYWYRQAAGRGLQLLFYSVGIGQISSEVPQNLSASRPQDRQFILSSKKLLLSDSGFYLCAWSNLGLSSYEQYFGPGTRLTVT.

This clone occurred many times. The V call is TRBV19, the J call TRBJ2-3; 11 bases match TRBD2. Looked up from germline, CDR1 is LNHDA and CDR2 is SQIVND (reference sequence). The CDR3 covers 17 residues. V lost 5 bases and J lost 0; bases outside the gene matches: 7. The CDR3 coding sequence is TGTGCCAGTAGTGCCTTGGGACTAGCGGCTAGCACAGATACGCAGTATTTT. Encoded protein: CASSALGLAASTDTQYF.

The CDR3 reads CASSTASGARKLFF. CDR3 DNA: TGTGCCAGTAGTACGGCCTCGGGGGCGCGAAAACTGTTTTTT. The genes are TRBV19 and TRBJ1-4, with D perhaps TRBD1 (6 bases). CDR3 length: 14 amino acids. Trimming took 4 bases from V and 10 from J, leaving 16 bases between them. The V gene's germline CDR1 is LNHDA and CDR2 SQIVND (reference sequence).

Concerning this clone itself: A read error may account for a junction end that differs from germline. This chain links TRBV29-1 with TRBJ2-5; possibly TRBD1 or TRBD2 for D (5 bases each). CDR3 length: 12 residues. CDR1 and CDR2 (germline): SQVTM, ANQGSEA. The CDR3 spells CSHRDGKETQHF. The DNA for the CDR3 is TGCAGCCACCGGGACGGAAAAGAGACCCAGCACTTC.

The rearrangement links TRBV5-1 to TRBJ1-1; TRBD1 agrees at 8 bases. CDR1 and CDR2 from the germline V gene are SGHRS and YFSETQ. This CDR3 is 14 amino acids long. After removal of 0 bases from V and 6 bases from J, the junction contained 4 bases not matched to a gene. The CDR3 protein is CASSLADRGSEAFF. Written as DNA, the CDR3 is TGCGCCAGCAGCTTGGCTGACAGGGGCTCTGAAGCTTTCTTT.

This clone was seen more than once but under ten times. The rearrangement links TRBV7-9 to TRBJ1-6; D ambiguous. The length of the CDR3 is 15 residues. V was pared by 7 bases and J by 2 bases, with 12 bases between. Germline V gene lookup returns CDR1 SEHNR and CDR2 FQNEAQ (reference sequence). CDR3 amino acids: CASNSAGTYNSPLHF. The CDR3 DNA reads TGTGCCAGCAACTCCGCCGGTACCTATAATTCACCCCTCCACTTT.

The chain links TRBV2 to TRBJ1-5; D unclear. The CDR3 length is 13 residues. Trimming took 0 bases from V and 9 from J, leaving 9 bases between them. From germline, CDR1 is SNHLY and CDR2 FYNNEI. CDR3 loop: CASSEALFPPQHF. The CDR3, as DNA: TGTGCCAGCAGTGAAGCGCTGTTCCCGCCCCAGCATTTT. Using reference TRBV2 and TRBJ1-5 for the parts outside the CDR3, the full variable domain is EPEVTQTPSHQVTQMGQEVILRCVPISNHLYFYWYRQILGQKVEFLVSFYNNEISEKSEIFDDQFSVERPDGSNFTLKIRSTKLEDSAMYFCASSEALFPPQHFGDGTRLSIL.

The chain joins TRBV5-6 to TRBJ1-4; D not resolved. The CDR3 contains 13 residues. The germline V and J ends were trimmed by 3 bases and 7 bases, with 10 bases remaining between them. CDR1 and CDR2 (germline): SGHDT, YYEEEE. CDR3 coding DNA: TGTGCCAGCAGCTCCAACGCGCGTGAAAAACTGTTTTTT. It translates to CASSSNAREKLFF.

The V call is TRBV29-1, the J call TRBJ2-5; a weak D match, TRBD1 (7 bases). The V end lost 4 bases, the J end lost 3 bases, and 18 bases lay between the germline ends. Germline V gene data show CDR1 as SQVTM and CDR2 as ANQGSEA. This CDR3 region has 15 residues. CDR3 in amino acids: CSVVPGRDSKETQYF. DNA for the CDR3: TGCAGCGTTGTCCCTGGGCGGGACAGCAAAGAGACCCAGTACTTC.

The chain carries TRBV4-3 and TRBJ2-1; D call uncertain. Germline CDR1 is LGHNA and CDR2 is YSLEER. Between the trimmed V and J ends, which lost 0 bases and 10 bases, there was a span of 7 bases. The CDR3 covers 12 residues. CDR3 coding DNA: TGCGCCAGCAGCCAAGAACGTAGCGAGCAGTTCTTC. Encoded protein: CASSQERSEQFF.

The genes are TRBV4-3 and TRBJ2-3, with D maybe TRBD2 (6 bases). V was pared by 4 bases and J by 7 bases, with 21 bases between. The CDR3 has 16 residues. The germline gives CDR1 LGHNA, CDR2 YSLEER. The CDR3 region has the DNA TGCGCCAGCAGCCTGGGAACGCGGGGACTCCAGCATACGCAGTATTTT. Its protein is CASSLGTRGLQHTQYF.

The CDR3 DNA reads as TGCGCCAGCAGTGAGATAGGGGGAAATACGCAGTATTTT. Amino acids: CASSEIGGNTQYF. The chain joins TRBV10-1 to TRBJ2-3, with D tentatively TRBD1 (6 bases). Germline V gene sequence: CDR1 WNHNN, CDR2 SYGVQD (reference sequence). Trimming pared 2 bases from V and 7 bases from J, leaving 10 bases between. This CDR3 region has 13 residues.

The rearrangement joins TRBV6-6 to TRBJ1-5, with D maybe TRBD1 (6 bases). The CDR3 runs to 16 residues. Per germline, CDR1 MNHNY and CDR2 SVGAGI (reference sequence). V was clipped by 2 bases and J by 5 bases, with 16 bases between them. The CDR3 reads CASSYAGGATHQPQHF. The CDR3 region has the DNA TGTGCCAGCAGTTACGCGGGGGGCGCGACTCATCAGCCCCAGCATTTT.